This record covers a single T cell receptor (beta chain). Its antigen is still unknown. This specimen comes from a study of cytomegalovirus exposure and HLA in healthy donors. Study results and caveats: Cytomegalovirus-associated status was assigned to 164 TCR beta chains.

The CDR3 covers 15 residues. Looked up from germline, CDR1 is LNHDA and CDR2 is SQIVND (reference sequence). The trim removed 3 bases at V and 4 bases at J, leaving 4 bases unmatched. Researchers ran the PCR with 60 Vbeta and 13 Jbeta primers. Assay used: immunoSEQ multiplex PCR; TCRdb lists only in-frame clones, some missing. The sample has 130,000 or so clones; roughly 70% are singletons. The V gene is TRBV19, the J gene TRBJ2-1; TRBD1 agrees at 9 bases. The receptor's source is a woman aged 40 to 50 in good health and CMV-seropositive. Sequencing used PBMCs. The CDR3 protein is CASSIGTGTYNEQFF. The CDR3 DNA sequence: TGTGCCAGTAGTATTGGGACAGGGACTTACAATGAGCAGTTCTTC.